This entry describes one T cell receptor (beta chain). What it recognizes is unknown. The CDR3 totals 14 residues. Trimming removed 2 bases from V and 0 bases from J, with 7 bases in between. In germline, CDR1 is MNHNY, CDR2 SVGAGI (reference sequence). The data were obtained in a study of PD-1 blockade in classical Hodgkin lymphoma. Whole-study results and caveats: CD4+ but not CD8+ TCR diversity rose significantly by C4D1.

Generated by immunoSEQ multiplex PCR, the TCRdb table keeps only in-frame clones and is missing some. The table lists approximately 38,000 clones, around 80% of them singletons. The sample's time point: cycle 4 day 1 (C4D1), after 6 weeks of nivolumab. Patients all relapsed after autologous stem cell transplantation, and there was variation in brentuximab vedotin exposure. The chain couples TRBV6-6 to TRBJ1-1; no clear D. The clonotype comes from a human donor with classical Hodgkin lymphoma. The sample consisted of peripheral blood mononuclear cells (PBMCs), taken before the fourth cycle of nivolumab. CDR3 sequence reads: CASSYSTMNTEAFF. As DNA, the CDR3 is TGTGCCAGCAGTTACAGTACTATGAACACTGAAGCTTTCTTT.